This TCR beta chain was identified during a study of T-cell reconstitution after alpha-beta-depleted transplantation in children. Findings and caveats of the study: After transplant, at about two months, alpha-beta T cells were reportedly derived from several hundred expanded graft clones. Newly made T cells mostly supplied T-cell counts and diversity one year after transplant.

The authors prepared the TCRbeta library with unique molecular identifiers. Each CDR3 protein is one row after TCRdb ran MiXCR on the PCR reads. The table has some 200,000 distinct CDR3 sequences, approximately 11% seen once. This clonotype was recorded at least ten times. What it recognizes is unknown. Germline CDR1 is LNHNV and CDR2 is YYDKDF (reference sequence). The CDR3 consists of 14 residues. Trimming removed 0 bases at V and 7 bases at J, with 12 bases between. This chain joins TRBV15 and TRBJ2-5; D remains unclear. This sequence was found in a child younger than two with acute myeloid leukemia, due to receive a stem cell transplant. Source: PBMCs, taken before TCRalphabeta/CD19-depleted stem cell transplant. The CDR3 DNA sequence: TGTGCCACCAGCAGAGATACCCGGCGGATGACCCAGTACTTC. It codes for CATSRDTRRMTQYF.